One and the same sample provided the 8 T cell receptor beta chains below, sequenced in a study of blood T cell repertoires in COVID-19. Sequencing was performed with immunoSEQ multiplex PCR; in TCRdb, only in-frame clones are kept and a portion is missing. The sample gives fewer than 90,000 clones, 90% to 95% of which show up once; around 4% is in the top ten. The material sequenced was peripheral blood. These receptors all stem from a human donor with active COVID-19. The donor label of this sample is uncertain.

The chain has TRBV10-3 and TRBJ2-3, with D possibly being TRBD2 (5 bases). CDR3 size: 15 residues. Looked up from germline, CDR1 is ENHRY and CDR2 is SYGVKD. The germline V and J ends were trimmed by 2 bases and 6 bases, with 15 bases remaining between them. The CDR3 spells CAISEVASSLDTQYF. Written as DNA, the CDR3 is TGTGCCATCAGTGAGGTAGCGTCGAGTTTGGATACGCAGTATTTT.

V and J are TRBV2 and TRBJ2-3, with unresolved D. The germline CDR1 and CDR2 sequences are SNHLY and FYNNEI. The CDR3 runs to 12 residues. The V and J ends lost 7 bases and 4 bases respectively, with 9 bases between them. The CDR3 DNA is TGTGCCAGCAACGGGTTGGCAGATACGCAGTATTTT. This encodes CASNGLADTQYF.

CDR3 residues: CASSRGGAKYEQFF. In DNA, the CDR3 is TGTGCCAGCAGCCGCGGGGGGGCCAAGTATGAGCAGTTCTTC. The V gene is TRBV11-3, the J gene TRBJ2-1; 9 bases are a match to TRBD2. Per the germline V gene, CDR1 is SGHNT and CDR2 is YENEEA. V gave up 5 bases and J gave up 8 bases; unmatched junction bases: 7. The CDR3 totals 14 residues.

V usage is TRBV3-1 (or the pseudogene TRBV3-2) and J usage is TRBJ2-3; 9 bases map to TRBD2. With 4 bases clipped from V and 0 bases from J, the junction kept 8 bases outside the gene matches. The germline V gene has CDR1 LGHDT and CDR2 YNNKEL (reference sequence). The CDR3 contains 17 residues. CDR3 in DNA: TGTGCCAGCAGCCGGGGAGGAACTAGCGGGAGCACAGATACGCAGTATTTT. It yields the protein CASSRGGTSGSTDTQYF.

V usage is TRBV4-2 and J usage is TRBJ1-4; 10 bases fit TRBD1. V dropped 0 bases and J dropped 4; count of bases not matched to a gene: 2. The CDR3 runs to 16 residues. Germline CDR1 LGHNA, CDR2 YNFKEQ. The CDR3 here is CASSQDGTGDNEKLFF. The CDR3 DNA reads as TGTGCCAGCAGCCAAGATGGGACAGGGGATAATGAAAAACTGTTTTTT.

This chain joins TRBV5-8 and TRBJ2-7, with 7 nucleotides matching TRBD1. With 0 bases clipped from V and 6 bases from J, the junction kept 12 bases outside the gene matches. This CDR3 comprises 16 residues. The germline gives CDR1 SGHTS, CDR2 YDEGEE. The CDR3: CASSLGDRASLVEQYF. The CDR3 nucleotides read TGTGCCAGCAGCTTGGGGGACAGAGCCTCTCTAGTCGAGCAGTACTTC.

This chain uses TRBV5-1 with TRBJ1-1, with D hard to call. Per the germline V gene, CDR1 is SGHRS and CDR2 is YFSETQ. Between the trimmed V and J ends, which lost 0 bases and 2 bases, there was a span of 8 bases. The CDR3 extends over 14 amino acids. The CDR3 protein is CASSLALGNTEAFF. The CDR3, as DNA: TGCGCCAGCAGCTTGGCCCTAGGAAACACTGAAGCTTTCTTT.

This rearrangement joins TRBV3-1 (or the pseudogene TRBV3-2) to TRBJ2-1; D is possibly TRBD2 (6 bases). The germline CDR1 and CDR2 sequences are LGHDT and YNNKEL (reference sequence). Deletions cut 6 bases from V and 8 bases from J, with 17 bases between. This CDR3 spans 14 amino acids. The CDR3 region has the DNA TGTGCCAGCAGTGAAATGGGCGGGGTTGATGAGCAGTTCTTC. Its translation is CASSEMGGVDEQFF.